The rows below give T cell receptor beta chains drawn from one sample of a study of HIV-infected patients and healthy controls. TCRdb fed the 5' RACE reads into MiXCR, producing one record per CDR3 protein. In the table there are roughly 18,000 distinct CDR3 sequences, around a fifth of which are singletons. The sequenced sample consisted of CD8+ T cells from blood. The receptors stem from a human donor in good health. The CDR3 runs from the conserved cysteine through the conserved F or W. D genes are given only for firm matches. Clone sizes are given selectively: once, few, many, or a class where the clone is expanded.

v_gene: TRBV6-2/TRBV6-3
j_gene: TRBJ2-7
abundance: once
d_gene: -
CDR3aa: CASSSPRHSPSYEQYF
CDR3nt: TGTGCCAGCAGTTCCCCAAGACACTCGCCCTCCTACGAGCAGTACTTC

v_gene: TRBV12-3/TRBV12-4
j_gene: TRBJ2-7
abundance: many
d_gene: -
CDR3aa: CASSLFGREEDEQYF
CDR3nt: TGTGCCAGCAGTTTATTCGGCAGGGAGGAAGACGAGCAGTACTTC

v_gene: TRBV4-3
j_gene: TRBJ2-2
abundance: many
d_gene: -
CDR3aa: CASSQDGDGELFF
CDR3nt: TGCGCCAGCAGCCAAGATGGGGACGGGGAGCTGTTTTTT

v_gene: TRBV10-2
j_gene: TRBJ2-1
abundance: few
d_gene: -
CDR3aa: CASSASPSSYNEQFF
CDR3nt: TGCGCCAGCAGTGCTAGTCCCAGCTCCTACAATGAGCAGTTCTTC

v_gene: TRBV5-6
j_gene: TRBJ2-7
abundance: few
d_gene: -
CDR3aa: CASSLDSLTDEQYF
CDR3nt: TGTGCCAGCAGCTTGGACAGCCTCACGGACGAGCAGTACTTC

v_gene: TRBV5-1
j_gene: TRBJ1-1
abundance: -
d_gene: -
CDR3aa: CASSLGLWASGMSTEAFF
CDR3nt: TGCGCCAGCAGCTTGGGTTTGTGGGCCTCTGGAATGAGCACTGAAGCTTTCTTT

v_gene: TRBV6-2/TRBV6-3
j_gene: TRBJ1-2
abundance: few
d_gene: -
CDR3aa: CASSSRRAEGYTF
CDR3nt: TGTGCCAGCAGTTCCCGGAGGGCGGAAGGCTACACCTTC

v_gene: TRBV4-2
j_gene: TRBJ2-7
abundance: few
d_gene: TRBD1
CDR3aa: CASSQDGTDLSEQYF
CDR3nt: TGTGCCAGCAGCCAAGATGGGACAGATTTGAGCGAGCAGTACTTC

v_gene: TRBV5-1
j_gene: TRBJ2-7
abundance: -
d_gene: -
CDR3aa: CASRTGGSYEQYF
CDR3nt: TGCGCCAGCAGAACCGGAGGCTCCTACGAGCAGTACTTC

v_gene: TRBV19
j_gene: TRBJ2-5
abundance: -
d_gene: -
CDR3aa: CASSMGQRSQETQYF
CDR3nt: TGTGCCAGTAGTATGGGACAACGAAGCCAAGAGACCCAGTACTTC

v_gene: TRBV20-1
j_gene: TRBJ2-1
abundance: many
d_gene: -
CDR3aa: CSARPILYNEQFF
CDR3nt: TGCAGTGCTAGACCAATTCTTTACAATGAGCAGTTCTTC

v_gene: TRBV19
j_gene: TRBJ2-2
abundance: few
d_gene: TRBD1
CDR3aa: CASNAGGFPGELFF
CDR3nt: TGTGCCAGTAATGCAGGGGGCTTTCCCGGGGAGCTGTTTTTT

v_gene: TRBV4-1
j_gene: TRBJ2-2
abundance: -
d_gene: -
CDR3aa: CASSQDPDTGELFF
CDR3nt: TGCGCCAGCAGCCAAGATCCTGACACCGGGGAGCTGTTTTTT

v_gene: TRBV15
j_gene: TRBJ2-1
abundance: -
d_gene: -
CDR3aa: CATSRVEEFNNEQFF
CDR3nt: TGTGCCACCAGCAGAGTCGAAGAATTCAACAATGAGCAGTTCTTC

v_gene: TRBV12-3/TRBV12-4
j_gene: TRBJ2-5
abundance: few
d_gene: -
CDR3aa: CASSSPGPQETQYF
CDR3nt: TGTGCCAGCAGTTCTCCGGGACCCCAAGAGACCCAGTACTTC

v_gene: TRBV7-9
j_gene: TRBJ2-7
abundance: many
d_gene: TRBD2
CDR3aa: CASSLLKAGGIEQYF
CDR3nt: TGTGCCAGCAGCTTACTAAAGGCGGGGGGGATCGAGCAGTACTTC

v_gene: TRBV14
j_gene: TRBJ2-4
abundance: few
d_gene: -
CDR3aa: CASSQDQGPYYKNIQYF
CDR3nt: TGTGCCAGCAGCCAAGATCAGGGGCCGTACTATAAAAACATTCAGTACTTC

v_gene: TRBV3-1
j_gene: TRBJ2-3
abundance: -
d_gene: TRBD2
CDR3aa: CASSQKRAGGPDTQYF
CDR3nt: TGTGCCAGCAGCCAGAAGAGGGCGGGAGGCCCAGATACGCAGTATTTT

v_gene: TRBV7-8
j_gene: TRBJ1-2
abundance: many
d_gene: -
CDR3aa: CASSLEGWGPASNYGYTF
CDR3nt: TGTGCCAGCAGCTTAGAAGGTTGGGGGCCAGCGTCTAACTATGGCTACACCTTC

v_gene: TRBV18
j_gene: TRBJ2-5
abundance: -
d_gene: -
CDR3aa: CASSPWGEETQYF
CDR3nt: TGTGCCAGCTCACCATGGGGGGAAGAGACCCAGTACTTC

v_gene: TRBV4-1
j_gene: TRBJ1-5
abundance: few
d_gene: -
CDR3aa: CASSQEDFSNQPQHF
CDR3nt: TGCGCCAGCAGCCAAGAGGACTTTAGCAATCAGCCCCAGCATTTT

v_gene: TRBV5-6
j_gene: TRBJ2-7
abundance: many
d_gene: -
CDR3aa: CASSLGSGSYEQYF
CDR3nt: TGTGCCAGCAGCTTGGGCTCTGGGTCCTACGAGCAGTACTTC

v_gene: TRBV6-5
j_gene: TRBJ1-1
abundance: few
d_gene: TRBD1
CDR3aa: CASSYSRSGGNTEAFF
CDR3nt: TGTGCCAGCAGTTACTCGAGATCAGGGGGCAACACTGAAGCTTTCTTT

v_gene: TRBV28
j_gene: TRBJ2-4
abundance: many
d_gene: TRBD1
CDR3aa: CASRQPDRGRVNGNIQYF
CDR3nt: TGTGCCAGCAGGCAACCGGACAGGGGGCGCGTTAATGGAAACATTCAGTACTTC

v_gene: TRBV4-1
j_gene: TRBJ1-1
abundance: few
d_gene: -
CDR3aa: CASSQVPGGYTEAFF
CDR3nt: TGCGCCAGCAGCCAAGTTCCCGGGGGATACACTGAAGCTTTCTTT

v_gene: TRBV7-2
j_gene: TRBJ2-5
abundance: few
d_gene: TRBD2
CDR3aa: CASSLAPGLVKETQYF
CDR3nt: TGTGCCAGCAGCTTAGCCCCCGGACTAGTCAAAGAGACCCAGTACTTC

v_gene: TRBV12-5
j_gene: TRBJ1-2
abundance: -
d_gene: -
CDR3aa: CASGSLTDLMDGYTF
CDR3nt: TGTGCTAGTGGTTCGTTGACAGATCTCATGGATGGCTACACCTTC

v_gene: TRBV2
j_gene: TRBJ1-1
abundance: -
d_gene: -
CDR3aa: CASSDSVNTEAFF
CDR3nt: TGTGCCAGCTCCGACAGTGTGAACACTGAAGCTTTCTTT

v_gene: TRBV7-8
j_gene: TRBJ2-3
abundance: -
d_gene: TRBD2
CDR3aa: CASSTTSGSRTDAQYF
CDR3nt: TGTGCCAGCAGTACGACTAGCGGGAGTCGCACAGATGCGCAGTATTTT

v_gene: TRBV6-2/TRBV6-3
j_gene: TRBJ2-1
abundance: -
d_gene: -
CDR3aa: CASSASYYNEQFF
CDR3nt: TGTGCCAGCAGTGCTAGCTACTACAATGAGCAGTTCTTC

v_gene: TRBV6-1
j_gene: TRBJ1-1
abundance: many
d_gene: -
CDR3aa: CASSEWGEGGVLNTEAFF
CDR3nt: TGTGCCAGCAGTGAATGGGGGGAGGGGGGCGTTTTGAACACTGAAGCTTTCTTT

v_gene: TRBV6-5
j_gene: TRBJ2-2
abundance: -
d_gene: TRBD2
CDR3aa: CASREIAGWELFF
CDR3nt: TGTGCCAGCAGAGAAATAGCGGGGTGGGAGCTGTTTTTT

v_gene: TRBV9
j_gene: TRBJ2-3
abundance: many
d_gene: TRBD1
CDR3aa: CASSAQGTPQNTQYF
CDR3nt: TGTGCCAGCAGCGCACAGGGGACCCCACAAAATACGCAGTATTTT

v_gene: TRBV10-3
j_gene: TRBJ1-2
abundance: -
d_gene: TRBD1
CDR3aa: CAIKGTGGNYGYTF
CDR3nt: TGTGCCATCAAGGGGACAGGGGGTAACTATGGCTACACCTTC

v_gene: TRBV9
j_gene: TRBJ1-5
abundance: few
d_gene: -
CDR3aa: CASSAAVDNQPQHF
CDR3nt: TGTGCCAGCAGCGCCGCAGTAGACAATCAGCCCCAGCATTTT

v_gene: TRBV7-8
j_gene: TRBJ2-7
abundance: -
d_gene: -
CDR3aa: CASSLSTGTTYEQYF
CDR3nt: TGTGCCAGCAGCCTGAGCACCGGGACAACCTACGAGCAGTACTTC

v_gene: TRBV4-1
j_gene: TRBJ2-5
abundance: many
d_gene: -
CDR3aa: CASSQEGTPAETQYF
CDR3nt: TGCGCCAGCAGCCAAGAAGGGACCCCAGCGGAGACCCAGTACTTC

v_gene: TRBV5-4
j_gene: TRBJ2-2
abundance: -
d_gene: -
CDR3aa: CASSWITGELFF
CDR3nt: TGTGCCAGCAGCTGGATCACCGGGGAGCTGTTTTTT

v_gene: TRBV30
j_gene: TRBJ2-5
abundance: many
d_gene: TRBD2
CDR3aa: CAWSTTSGRAVGQETQYF
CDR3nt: TGTGCCTGGTCCACGACTAGCGGGAGGGCCGTGGGACAAGAGACCCAGTACTTC

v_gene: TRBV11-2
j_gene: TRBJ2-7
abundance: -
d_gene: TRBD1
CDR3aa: CASSLGTGGLYEQYF
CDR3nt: TGTGCCAGCAGCTTAGGGACAGGGGGCTTATACGAGCAGTACTTC

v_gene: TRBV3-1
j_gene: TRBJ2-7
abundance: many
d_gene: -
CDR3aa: CASSQRLYSYEQYF
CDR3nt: TGTGCCAGCAGCCAACGGCTTTACTCCTACGAGCAGTACTTC

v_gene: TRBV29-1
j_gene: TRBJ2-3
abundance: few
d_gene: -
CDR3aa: CSVEDRRPSVRF
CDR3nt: TGCAGCGTTGAAGATCGCAGGCCCTCGGTCCGATTT

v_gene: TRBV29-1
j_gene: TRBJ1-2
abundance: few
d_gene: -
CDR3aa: CSVMADYGYTF
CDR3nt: TGCAGCGTCATGGCGGACTATGGCTACACCTTC

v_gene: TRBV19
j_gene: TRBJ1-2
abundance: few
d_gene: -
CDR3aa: CASSIGEGHYGYTF
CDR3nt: TGTGCCAGTAGTATAGGGGAGGGGCACTATGGCTACACCTTC

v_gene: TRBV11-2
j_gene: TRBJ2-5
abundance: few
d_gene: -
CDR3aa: CASSPFGASTQETQYF
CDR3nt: TGTGCCAGCAGCCCCTTTGGGGCTAGCACCCAAGAGACCCAGTACTTC

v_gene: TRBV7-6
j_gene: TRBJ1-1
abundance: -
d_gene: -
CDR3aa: CASSLEAGTEAFF
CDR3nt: TGTGCCAGCAGCTTAGAGGCGGGGACTGAAGCTTTCTTT

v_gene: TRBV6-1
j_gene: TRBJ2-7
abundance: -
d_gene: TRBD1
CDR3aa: CASSLWGQGPYEQYF
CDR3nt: TGTGCCAGCAGTCTATGGGGACAGGGTCCCTACGAGCAGTACTTC

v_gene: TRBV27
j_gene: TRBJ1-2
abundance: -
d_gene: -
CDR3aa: CASGGVYGYTF
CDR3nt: TGTGCCAGCGGGGGTGTCTATGGCTACACCTTC

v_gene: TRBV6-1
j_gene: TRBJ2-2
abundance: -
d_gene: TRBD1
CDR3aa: CASSEGTGYAGELFF
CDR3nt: TGTGCCAGCAGTGAGGGGACAGGGTACGCCGGGGAGCTGTTTTTT

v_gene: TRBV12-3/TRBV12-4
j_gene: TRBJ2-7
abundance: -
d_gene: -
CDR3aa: CASRRRGGWEQYF
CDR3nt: TGTGCCAGCAGACGGAGAGGGGGTTGGGAGCAGTACTTC

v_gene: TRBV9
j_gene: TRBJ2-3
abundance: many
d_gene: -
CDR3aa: CASSVAGRARTDTQYF
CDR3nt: TGTGCCAGCAGCGTAGCGGGTCGGGCTCGCACAGATACGCAGTATTTT

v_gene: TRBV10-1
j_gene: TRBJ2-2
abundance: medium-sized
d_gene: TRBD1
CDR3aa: CASSDPGGSGELFF
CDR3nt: TGCGCCAGCAGTGACCCAGGGGGCAGCGGGGAGCTGTTTTTT

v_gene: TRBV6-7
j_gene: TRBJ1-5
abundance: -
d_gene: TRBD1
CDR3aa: CVSSYLGQGEVLNQPQHF
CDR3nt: TGTGTCAGCAGTTACCTCGGACAGGGAGAGGTATTAAATCAGCCCCAGCATTTT

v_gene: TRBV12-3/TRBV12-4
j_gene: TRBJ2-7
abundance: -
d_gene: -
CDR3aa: CASSSGPRGGYEQYF
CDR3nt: TGTGCCAGCAGTTCGGGCCCCAGGGGAGGCTACGAGCAGTACTTC

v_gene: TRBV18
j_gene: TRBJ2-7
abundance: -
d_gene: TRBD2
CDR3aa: CASSPGTSGYEQYF
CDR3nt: TGTGCCAGCTCACCGGGGACTAGCGGTTACGAGCAGTACTTC